What follows are 16 T cell receptor beta chains derived from one specimen sequenced in a study of cytomegalovirus exposure and HLA in healthy donors. Researchers ran the PCR with 60 Vbeta and 13 Jbeta primers. Sequencing used immunoSEQ multiplex PCR; TCRdb keeps in-frame clones, though not all of them. The top ten hold around 8% of the sample, which has under 250,000 clones, approximately 81% seen once. Sequencing was carried out using PBMCs. The receptor source for this set is a woman aged 60-70 years in good health and CMV-seropositive.

This chain uses TRBV4-1 with TRBJ1-3, with 9 bases aligning to TRBD1. Germline V gene data show CDR1 as MGHRA and CDR2 as YSYEKL. There are 21 residues in the CDR3. Unmatched junction bases numbered 21, after V lost 4 bases and J lost 2 bases. DNA of the CDR3: TGCGCCAGCAGCCCTACTCGGGACAGGGTTTCCACCGGGGTCCCTGGAAACACCATATATTTT. Translated, it gives CASSPTRDRVSTGVPGNTIYF.

The V call is TRBV7-2, the J call TRBJ2-7; D uncertain. Germline V CDR1 and CDR2: SGHTA, FQGNSA. V lost 8 bases and J 9 bases, leaving 5 bases between the germline ends. The CDR3 loop spans 8 amino acids. CDR3 residues: CASRRQYF. CDR3 DNA: TGTGCCAGCCGGAGGCAGTACTTC.

This clone was seen only a few times. The V call is TRBV7-2, the J call TRBJ2-1; perhaps TRBD2 as D (6 bases). The CDR3 consists of 15 residues. Trimming stripped 1 base from V and 1 base from J, with 8 bases between. Germline CDR1 reads SGHTA; CDR2 reads FQGNSA. CDR3: CASSLERASYNEQFF. DNA for the CDR3: TGTGCCAGCAGCTTAGAGCGGGCGTCCTACAATGAGCAGTTCTTC.

The chain uses TRBV5-1 and TRBJ2-3, with D possibly TRBD1 on 6 matching bases. The CDR3 has 13 residues. V shed 4 bases and J shed 2 bases, with 8 bases lying between them. The germline CDR1 and CDR2 sequences are SGHRS and YFSETQ. The CDR3 bases are TGCGCCAGCAGCCAGGGGCCCACAGATACGCAGTATTTT. As protein: CASSQGPTDTQYF.

The V and J genes are TRBV7-6 and TRBJ2-3, with TRBD2 matching over 9 bases. The CDR3 length is 17 residues. CDR1 is SGHVS and CDR2 is FNYEAQ in the germline V gene. Trimming removed 4 bases from V and 4 bases from J; junction bases left unmatched: 12. CDR3: CASSSVLDSGSADTQYF. The CDR3 DNA reads as TGTGCCAGCAGCTCCGTGTTAGATAGCGGGAGCGCAGATACGCAGTATTTT.

As to this clone: Relative to the germline gene, one junction end is altered; a read error may explain this. This chain connects TRBV20-1 to TRBJ2-7, with D possibly TRBD2 on 5 matching bases. Germline V lookup: CDR1 DFQATT, CDR2 SNEGSKA (reference sequence). The CDR3 runs to 11 residues. The CDR3 protein is CSAIQLGERYF. The CDR3 DNA follows: TGCAGTGCTATCCAATTGGGAGAGCGGTACTTC.

This clone was seen only a few times. The chain links TRBV28 to TRBJ2-7; 8 nucleotides align to TRBD2. V was clipped by 5 bases and J by 1 base; unmatched bases: 4. This CDR3 spans 14 amino acids. In germline, CDR1 is MDHEN, CDR2 SYDVKM. CDR3 sequence: CASSRLARSYEQYF. As DNA, the CDR3 is TGTGCCAGCAGTCGACTAGCGAGGTCCTACGAGCAGTACTTC.

The chain has TRBV5-5 and TRBJ2-7; TRBD1 matches at 11 bases. V trimming: 4 bases; J trimming: 6 bases; junction bases outside the gene matches: 9. The CDR3 is 15 residues long. The germline V gene has CDR1 SGHKS and CDR2 YYEKEE (reference sequence). The CDR3 DNA is TGTGCCAGCAGCATGAGACCTGGGACAGGGGGCGAGCAGTACTTC. Translation: CASSMRPGTGGEQYF.

The chain carries TRBV4-1 and TRBJ1-3, with TRBD1 as a possible D gene (6 bases). The CDR3 runs 14 residues. CDR1 and CDR2 from the germline V gene are MGHRA and YSYEKL. Trimming stripped 8 bases from V and 4 bases from J, with 15 bases between. In DNA, the CDR3 is TGCGCCAGCTCCCAGGGCAGGGGCGGAAACACCATATATTTT. It translates to CASSQGRGGNTIYF.

The chain carries TRBV30 and TRBJ2-3; 7 bases map to TRBD1. This CDR3 has 15 amino acids. The ends lost 3 bases at V and 0 bases at J; junction bases unmatched: 6. Germline CDR1 reads GTSNPN; CDR2 reads SVGIG (reference sequence). CDR3: CAWSPGQASTDTQYF. CDR3 sequence (DNA): TGTGCCTGGAGCCCCGGACAGGCAAGCACAGATACGCAGTATTTT.

The chain is built from TRBV11-2 and TRBJ2-1; D is unclear. CDR1 and CDR2 from the germline V gene are SGHAT and FQNNGV. This CDR3 is 13 amino acids long. Trimming cost V 4 bases and J 7 bases, with 11 bases left between them. The CDR3 loop reads CASSSSPGNEQFF. The CDR3 region has the DNA TGTGCCAGCAGCTCTTCTCCCGGGAATGAGCAGTTCTTC.

This chain connects TRBV27 to TRBJ2-1, with TRBD1 matching over 11 bases. This CDR3 is built from 14 residues. V lost 6 bases and J lost 7; bases outside the gene matches: 5. Germline CDR1 MNHEY, CDR2 SMNVEV (reference sequence). The CDR3 is CASSRDRGGNEQFF. CDR3 bases: TGTGCCAGCAGCCGGGACAGGGGGGGAAATGAGCAGTTCTTC.

The V and J genes are TRBV9 and TRBJ2-7; D not certain. Germline lookup yields CDR1 SGDLS and CDR2 YYNGEE. The germline V and J ends were trimmed by 4 bases and 0 bases, with 8 bases remaining between them. The CDR3 contains 13 residues. The CDR3 region has the DNA TGTGCCAGCAGCCCCTCCAGCTCCTACGAGCAGTACTTC. Amino acid sequence: CASSPSSSYEQYF. Supplemented by reference TRBV9 and TRBJ2-7, the full variable domain reads DSGVTQTPKHLITATGQRVTLRCSPRSGDLSVYWYQQSLDQGLQFLIQYYNGEERAKGNILERFSAQQFPDLHSELNLSSLELGDSALYFCASSPSSSYEQYFGPGTRLTVT.

This clone was detected only once. The chain links TRBV10-2 to TRBJ1-5, with TRBD1 as a possible D gene (6 bases). Germline V gene sequence: CDR1 WSHSY, CDR2 SAAADI. The CDR3 is made up of 15 amino acids. Trimming removed 4 bases from V and 5 bases from J, with 15 bases in between. The DNA of the CDR3 is TGCGCCAGCAGTGGGGTACAGGGCCCCTATCAGCCCCAGCATTTT. It encodes CASSGVQGPYQPQHF.

As to this clone: The junction differs from germline at one of its ends, possibly a read error. The V call is TRBV5-1, the J call TRBJ1-3; 7 nucleotides match TRBD1. This CDR3 region has 14 residues. The germline CDR1 and CDR2 sequences are SGHRS and YFSETQ. In DNA form, the CDR3 reads TGCGCCAACAGCTTACAGGGGTCTGGAAACACCATATATTTT. Residues: CANSLQGSGNTIYF. Combining the CDR3 with reference TRBV5-1 and TRBJ1-3 gives the whole variable domain KAGVTQTPRYLIKTRGQQVTLSCSPISGHRSVSWYQQTPGQGLQFLFEYFSETQRNKGNFPGRFSGRQFSNSRSEMNVSTLELGDSALYLCANSLQGSGNTIYFGEGSWLTVV.

This clone was seen just once. The CDR3 sequence: CASSLGSTVYEQYF. The CDR3 DNA is TGTGCCAGCAGTTTAGGATCGACTGTTTACGAGCAGTACTTC. This chain joins TRBV28 and TRBJ2-7; D not certain. CDR3 size: 14 residues. Germline-derived CDR1 and CDR2 are MDHEN and SYDVKM. Between the trimmed V and J ends, which lost 2 bases and 4 bases, there was a span of 12 bases. Full variable domain (outside the CDR3, taken from reference TRBV28 and TRBJ2-7): DVKVTQSSRYLVKRTGEKVFLECVQDMDHENMFWYRQDPGLGLRLIYFSYDVKMKEKGDIPEGYSVSREKKERFSLILESASTNQTSMYLCASSLGSTVYEQYFGPGTRLTVT.